The following is a T cell receptor beta chain sequence with its context. The data are from a study of blood T cell repertoires in COVID-19. On the study more broadly: COVID-19 samples, acute and convalescent, were from the United States, Italy and Spain. Sample material is recorded as cDNA or gDNA derived from T cells, B-cell-depleted T cells, or PBMCs.

Germline V lookup: CDR1 SEHNR, CDR2 FQNEAQ (reference sequence). This CDR3 has 15 amino acids. With V trimmed by 2 bases and J by 2 bases, 3 bases remained unmatched. In the authors' methods: Amplified reference gene primers provided the basis for estimating nucleated cell counts. The assay was immunoSEQ multiplex PCR, and TCRdb's table has in-frame clones only and misses some. V and J calls and clone size are given by that table; D and trimming were obtained from the DNA. The table records about 76,000 clones, around 91% of them present only once. Sample: peripheral blood. The clonotype originates from a human donor in a cohort sampled during active COVID-19. The rearrangement uses TRBV7-9 and TRBJ1-2; TRBD1 aligns across 9 bases. In DNA, the CDR3 is TGTGCCAGCAGCTTATCGGGACAGGGAAACTATGGCTACACCTTC. It yields the protein CASSLSGQGNYGYTF.